This T cell receptor (beta chain) was found in a study of tumor-infiltrating lymphocytes in primary liver carcinoma. It was from roughly 20-30 mg of unsorted bulk tissue that RNA and DNA were co-extracted. With a constant-region primer, TCR beta cDNA was made from roughly 500 ng of total RNA. ARM-PCR, slightly modified, supplied the TCR beta libraries through three nested multiplex PCR rounds. The first two PCR rounds used TRBV1-TRBV30 forward primers with a C-beta reverse primer, about 10 cycles each. TCRdb re-called the multiplex PCR reads through MiXCR, storing one row per CDR3 protein. The repertoire holds 110,000 or so distinct CDR3 sequences, with around 80% as singletons. Trimming stripped 7 bases from V and 0 bases from J, with 19 bases between. The CDR3 has 18 residues. The germline V gene has CDR1 MNHNS and CDR2 SASEGT. This clonotype was seen once.

V usage is TRBV6-1 and J usage is TRBJ2-6; tentative D call: TRBD2 (5 bases). The sequenced material came from liver tumor tissue from sampling region 3. Subset described: tumor region T3, left-lateral pole. The TCR originated in a man aged 40-49 years with primary liver carcinoma and hepatitis B virus infection. CDR3 sequence reads: CASNGYSGPTSGANVLTF. For the CDR3, the DNA is TGTGCCAGCAATGGATACAGCGGTCCTACCTCTGGGGCCAACGTCCTGACTTTC.